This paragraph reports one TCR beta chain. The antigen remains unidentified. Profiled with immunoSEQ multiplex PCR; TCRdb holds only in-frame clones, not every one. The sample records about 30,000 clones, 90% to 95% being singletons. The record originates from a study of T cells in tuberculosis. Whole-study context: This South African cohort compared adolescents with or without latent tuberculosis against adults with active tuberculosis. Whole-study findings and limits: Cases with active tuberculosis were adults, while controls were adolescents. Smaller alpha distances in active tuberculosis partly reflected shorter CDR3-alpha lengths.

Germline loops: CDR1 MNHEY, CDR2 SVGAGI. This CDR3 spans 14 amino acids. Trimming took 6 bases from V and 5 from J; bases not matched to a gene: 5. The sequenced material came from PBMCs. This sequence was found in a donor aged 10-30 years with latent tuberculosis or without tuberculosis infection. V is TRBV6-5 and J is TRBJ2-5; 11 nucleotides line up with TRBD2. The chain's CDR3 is CASSIAGGRETQYF. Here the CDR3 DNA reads TGTGCCAGCAGCATAGCGGGAGGGCGTGAGACCCAGTACTTC.